This T cell receptor (beta chain) was sequenced in a study of blood T cell repertoires in COVID-19. In the study overall: The United States, Italy and Spain were the sources of the acute and convalescent COVID-19 samples. T cells, B-cell-depleted T cells, or PBMCs provided the cDNA or gDNA that served as material.

Authors' data handling: Amplification of reference gene primers provided the estimated nucleated cell counts. Using immunoSEQ multiplex PCR, the repertoire was profiled, and TCRdb retains in-frame clones only, with some absent. V and J calls and clone size are given by that table; D and trimming were obtained from the DNA. The sample consists of fewer than 150,000 clones, just under 90% of them appearing once. Germline loops: CDR1 LGHDT, CDR2 YNNKEL (reference sequence). V was pared by 4 bases and J by 5 bases, with 10 bases of the junction left unmatched. This CDR3 is 17 amino acids long. Sequencing used peripheral blood. The receptor's source is a woman between 40 and 50 years old with acute or convalescent COVID-19. The chain carries TRBV3-1 (or the pseudogene TRBV3-2) and TRBJ2-5, with 13 bases aligning to TRBD2. DNA for the CDR3: TGTGCCAGCAGCCCCGGACTAGCGGGGGCCGCTTGGGAGACCCAGTACTTC. Translating gives CASSPGLAGAAWETQYF.